The 24 T cell receptor beta chains in this list originate from one sample, sequenced in a study of blood T cells in healthy people across ages. Primed by a sample-barcoded 5' primer and a J-beta primer mix, a second PCR proceeded for about 7 to 12 cycles. TCRdb processed the 5' RACE reads anew with MiXCR; each CDR3 protein has one entry. The data show over a million distinct CDR3 sequences, with 45% seen just once and over 15% held by the top ten. The sample was blood. The receptors stem from an older woman in good health.

This chain links TRBV11-2 with TRBJ2-4, with TRBD2 as a possible D gene (6 bases). The last part of the DNA fits TRBJ2-7 better; the J call may be wrong. Germline CDR1 reads SGHAT; CDR2 reads FQNNGV. This CDR3 is 15 amino acids long. The CDR3 DNA reads TGTGCCAGCAGCTCCCAGCGGGCTGGGGGCTACGAGCAGTACTTC. This sequence encodes CASSSQRAGGYEQYF.

This chain uses TRBV6-2 or TRBV6-3 with TRBJ1-2; 9 bases fit TRBD1. V lost 5 bases, J lost 7 bases, and 5 bases stayed unmatched. The germline gives CDR1 MNHEY, CDR2 SVGEGT. CDR3 length: 13 residues. Here the CDR3 DNA reads TGTGCCAGCAGTAGGGACAGGGTGCCTGGCTACACCTTC. It specifies CASSRDRVPGYTF.

This chain connects TRBV24-1 to TRBJ2-5; the match to TRBD1 covers 9 bases. Germline CDR1 and CDR2: KGHDR and SFDVKD. The V and J ends lost 3 bases and 4 bases, in that order; junction bases with no gene match: 8. The CDR3 totals 16 residues. The CDR3 region is CATSDPGQGPGETQYF. The CDR3 region has the DNA TGTGCCACCAGTGATCCCGGACAGGGGCCGGGAGAGACCCAGTACTTC.

This clonotype was picked up a small number of times. The chain employs TRBV6-6 and TRBJ2-7; D unresolved. From germline, CDR1 is MNHNY and CDR2 SVGAGI (reference sequence). Trimming cost V 0 bases and J 1 base, with 7 bases left between them. The CDR3 contains 14 residues. The CDR3 sequence is CASSYSQGSYEQYF. DNA of the CDR3: TGTGCCAGCAGTTACTCGCAAGGATCCTACGAGCAGTACTTC.

This clonotype was picked up a small number of times. The chain links TRBV9 to TRBJ2-3, with 12 bases that match TRBD2. The CDR3 spans 16 residues. CDR1 SGDLS and CDR2 YYNGEE come from the germline V gene. With V trimmed by 4 bases and J by 4 bases, 7 bases remained unmatched. The CDR3 is CASSRTSGTPPDTQYF. CDR3 bases: TGTGCCAGCAGCCGGACTAGCGGGACCCCCCCAGATACGCAGTATTTT.

This chain links TRBV7-2 with TRBJ2-2; 8 nucleotides match TRBD2. Germline CDR1 SGHTA, CDR2 FQGNSA. The CDR3 is 16 amino acids. The trim removed 6 bases at V and 6 bases at J, leaving 12 bases unmatched. Here the CDR3 DNA reads TGTGCCAGCAGACCCCCCGAGCGGGGGACCTCCGGGGAGCTGTTTTTT. Translation gives CASRPPERGTSGELFF.

CDR3: CASRADWSSYEQYF. CDR3 DNA: TGTGCCAGCAGGGCCGATTGGAGCTCCTACGAGCAGTACTTC. The chain has TRBV4-2 and TRBJ2-7; D gene ambiguous. The V gene lost 6 bases and the J gene lost 0 bases, with 12 bases spanning the gap. CDR1 and CDR2 (germline): LGHNA, YNFKEQ. The CDR3 is made up of 14 amino acids.

This clonotype was recorded once. The CDR3 DNA is TGTGCCAGCAGTTTAGGGGGGCAGGGGCATGAGCAGTACTTC. Residues: CASSLGGQGHEQYF. The chain joins TRBV12-3 or TRBV12-4 to TRBJ2-7, with D possibly being TRBD1 (6 bases). This CDR3 comprises 14 residues. Trimming left V 1 base short and J 7 bases short, with 14 bases between.

There are a few counts of this clonotype. This chain links TRBV29-1 with TRBJ1-1; the D is unclear. This CDR3 comprises 12 residues. V lost 4 bases and J 1 base, leaving 7 bases between the germline ends. Germline V CDR1 and CDR2: SQVTM, ANQGSEA. In DNA form, the CDR3 reads TGCAGCGTTGTCAGGCAGAACACTGAAGCTTTCTTT. This codes for CSVVRQNTEAFF.

This clonotype is a singleton in its sample. V usage is TRBV3-1 and J usage is TRBJ2-7; TRBD2 matches at 9 bases. V dropped 4 bases and J dropped 6; count of bases not matched to a gene: 4. This CDR3 contains 13 residues. Germline V gene lookup returns CDR1 LGHDT and CDR2 YNNKEL (reference sequence). CDR3 nucleotides: TGTGCCAGCAGCCGTAGCGGGAGTGGCGAGCAGTACTTC. Amino acid sequence: CASSRSGSGEQYF.

This clonotype showed up just once. The chain couples TRBV2 to TRBJ2-7; TRBD2 might be the D (5 bases). V lost 3 bases and J 3 bases, leaving 12 bases between the germline ends. Per the germline V gene, CDR1 is SNHLY and CDR2 is FYNNEI. CDR3 length: 14 amino acids. The CDR3 DNA follows: TGTGCCAGCAGTGAGGGTGGGAGTCTCTACGAGCAGTACTTC. Its protein is CASSEGGSLYEQYF.

Turning to this clonotype: Mismatch with germline at one junction end may stem from a read error. This chain joins TRBV24-1 and TRBJ2-5, with D possibly TRBD2 on 5 matching bases. This CDR3 has 16 residues. Germline CDR1 and CDR2: KGHDR and SFDVKD. The CDR3 coding sequence is TGTGCCACCAGTGACCCATCGGTCCCAAAGGGAGAGACCCGGTACTTC. Its protein product is CATSDPSVPKGETRYF.

This clonotype has only a few counts. This chain connects TRBV20-1 to TRBJ2-1; TRBD2 agrees at 11 bases. Trimming cost V 2 bases and J 1 base; bases outside gene matches: 1. Germline V CDR1 and CDR2: DFQATT, SNEGSKA (reference sequence). The length of the CDR3 is 15 residues. The chain's CDR3 is CSARRTSGSYNEQFF. In nucleotides, the CDR3 is TGCAGTGCTAGACGGACTAGCGGGTCCTACAATGAGCAGTTCTTC.

The chain combines TRBV27 with TRBJ2-5; 7 nucleotides agree with TRBD1. Trimming removed 5 bases from V and 1 base from J; junction bases left unmatched: 7. The CDR3 runs to 15 residues. Germline CDR1 reads MNHEY; CDR2 reads SMNVEV (reference sequence). The CDR3 loop reads CASSPGQTPQETQYF. The DNA for the CDR3 is TGTGCCAGCAGTCCGGGACAGACACCCCAAGAGACCCAGTACTTC.

This clonotype was picked up many times. The chain couples TRBV29-1 to TRBJ2-7, with D tentatively TRBD1 or TRBD2 (5 bases each). V was shortened by 4 bases and J by 5 bases, with 9 bases between the two germline ends. The CDR3 totals 11 residues. CDR1 SQVTM and CDR2 ANQGSEA come from the germline V gene. CDR3 amino acids: CSVGGVNEQYF. The CDR3 nucleotides read TGCAGCGTTGGAGGGGTGAACGAGCAGTACTTC.

This clonotype was recorded a few times. This chain joins TRBV12-3 or TRBV12-4 and TRBJ1-2; a weak D match, TRBD1 (6 bases). The V end lost 2 bases, the J end lost 4 bases, and 11 bases lay between the germline ends. CDR3 length: 14 residues. In DNA form, the CDR3 reads TGTGCCAGCAGTTTATCAGGGGTGGGCTATGGCTACACCTTC. Its translation: CASSLSGVGYGYTF.

The gene calls are TRBV7-6 and TRBJ2-7; 8 bases are shared with TRBD1. The V gene's germline CDR1 is SGHVS and CDR2 FNYEAQ. The V and J ends lost 4 bases and 2 bases, in that order; junction bases with no gene match: 10. The CDR3 runs 16 residues. The CDR3 spells CASSSERGQGTYEQYF. The CDR3 DNA sequence: TGTGCCAGCAGCTCCGAAAGAGGACAGGGAACCTACGAGCAGTACTTC.

The chain carries TRBV6-2 or TRBV6-3 and TRBJ2-1; a possible D gene is TRBD1 (5 bases). The CDR3 extends over 13 amino acids. V was shortened by 2 bases and J by 5 bases, with 7 bases between the two germline ends. The germline gives CDR1 MNHEY, CDR2 SVGEGT. The CDR3 sequence is CASSYPGNNEQFF. Here the CDR3 DNA reads TGTGCCAGCAGTTACCCAGGGAACAATGAGCAGTTCTTC.

The chain uses TRBV20-1 and TRBJ1-2, with a possible D match to TRBD1 (5 bases). The germline V gene has CDR1 DFQATT and CDR2 SNEGSKA (reference sequence). Trimming stripped 4 bases from V and 8 bases from J, with 17 bases between. The CDR3 is 13 amino acids. CDR3 protein: CSATRQSAPGYTF. The DNA of the CDR3 is TGCAGTGCTACCCGACAGTCCGCCCCAGGCTACACCTTC.

J is TRBJ1-1 and V is TRBV28; 7 nucleotides line up with TRBD1. Per the germline V gene, CDR1 is MDHEN and CDR2 is SYDVKM. J was trimmed by 1 base and V by 3 bases; bases with no gene match: 5. The CDR3 has 15 residues. DNA for the CDR3: TGTGCCAGCAGTTTTGTGGAGGGGGCGAACACTGAAGCTTTCTTT. This encodes CASSFVEGANTEAFF.

The chain links TRBV20-1 to TRBJ2-3; a possible D gene is TRBD1 (6 bases). The CDR3 is 18 amino acids. The germline V gene encodes CDR1 DFQATT and CDR2 SNEGSKA (reference sequence). V lost 8 bases and J lost 1, with 28 bases in between. The CDR3 sequence: CSSTTSDRPRYRTDTQYF. The CDR3 coding sequence is TGCAGTTCAACCACCTCTGACAGGCCACGGTACCGCACAGATACGCAGTATTTT.

The gene calls are TRBV11-2 and TRBJ2-5; 9 nucleotides agree with TRBD2. The DNA end favors TRBJ2-7, so the J call may be wrong. This CDR3 contains 17 residues. The germline V gene has CDR1 SGHAT and CDR2 FQNNGV. CDR3 sequence reads: CASSLDAGGRGKYEQYF. CDR3 sequence (DNA): TGTGCCAGCAGCTTAGACGCGGGGGGGAGGGGGAAGTACGAGCAGTACTTC.

This clonotype was detected once. Likely a read error: the CDR3 ends without its conserved phenylalanine or tryptophan. The V call is TRBV20-1, the J call TRBJ2-1; D ambiguous. Germline CDR1 and CDR2: DFQATT and SNEGSKA (reference sequence). This CDR3 contains 15 residues. CDR3 sequence: CSALEARASNNEQFL. Here the CDR3 DNA reads TGCAGTGCCTTAGAGGCTCGCGCCTCCAACAATGAGCAGTTCTTA.

The rearrangement uses TRBV19 and TRBJ2-1; possible D gene TRBD2, 6 bases. CDR1 and CDR2 (germline): LNHDA, SQIVND (reference sequence). The ends were cut back, 4 bases at V and 4 bases at J, with 17 bases in the middle. The CDR3 totals 16 residues. For the CDR3, the DNA is TGTGCCAGTAGTACGACGACAGCGGGTAGATACAATGAGCAGTTCTTC. Its translation is CASSTTTAGRYNEQFF.